This note documents a single T cell receptor beta chain sequence. It was with a sample-barcoded 5' primer and a J-beta primer mix that a second PCR of about 6 to 11 cycles was run. TCRdb reprocessed the 5' RACE reads via MiXCR and lists one record per CDR3 protein. The sample has 850,000 to 1,100,000 distinct CDR3 sequences, approximately 38% seen once. The sample originates from a study of blood T cells in healthy people across ages. V lost 2 bases and J lost 5, with 11 bases in between. The CDR3 sequence is 14 residues long. The V gene's germline CDR1 is MNHEY and CDR2 SVGEGT. Input material: blood. The chain is built from TRBV6-2 or TRBV6-3 and TRBJ2-3, with D maybe TRBD2 (6 bases). The clonotype originates from a man in his late teens or twenties in good health. CDR3 coding DNA: TGTGCCAGCAGTTACCTTCGACTAGGAGATACGCAGTATTTT. Protein: CASSYLRLGDTQYF.